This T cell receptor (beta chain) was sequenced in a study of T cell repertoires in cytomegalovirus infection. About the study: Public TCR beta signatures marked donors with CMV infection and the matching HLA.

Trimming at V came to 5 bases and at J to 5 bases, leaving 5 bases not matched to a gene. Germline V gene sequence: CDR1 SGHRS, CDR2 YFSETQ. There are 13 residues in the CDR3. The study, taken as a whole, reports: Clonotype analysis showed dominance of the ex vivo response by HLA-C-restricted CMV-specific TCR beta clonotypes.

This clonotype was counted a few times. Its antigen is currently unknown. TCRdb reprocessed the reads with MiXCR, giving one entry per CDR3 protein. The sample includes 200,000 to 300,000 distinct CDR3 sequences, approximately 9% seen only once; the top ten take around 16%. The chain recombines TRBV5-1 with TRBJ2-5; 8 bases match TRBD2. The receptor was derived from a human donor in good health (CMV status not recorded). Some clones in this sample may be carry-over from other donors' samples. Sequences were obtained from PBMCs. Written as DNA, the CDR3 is TGCGCCAGCAGAGCGGGAGAGGTGGAGACCCAGTACTTC. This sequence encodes CASRAGEVETQYF.